Below are 3 T cell receptor beta chains sequenced from a single sample in a study of CD8 T cells in ankylosing spondylitis. TCRdb processed the 5' RACE reads anew with MiXCR; each CDR3 protein has one entry. Here the sample spans around 280,000 distinct CDR3 sequences, around 18% being singletons. Source material: blood, either unsorted or a sorted T cell fraction (not recorded which). Receptors originate from a male donor with ankylosing spondylitis or in good health (not recorded which).

A note on this clonotype: One end of the junction varies from germline; a read error may be responsible. CDR3: CASSFEGIRPHF. CDR3 nucleotide sequence: TGTGCCAGCAGCTTTGAGGGTATCAGACCCCACTTC. The chain recombines TRBV5-5 with TRBJ1-2; no firm D call. Germline V gene lookup returns CDR1 SGHKS and CDR2 YYEKEE (reference sequence). The CDR3 runs 12 residues.

The J gene is TRBJ2-7, the V gene TRBV6-2 or TRBV6-3; 9 nucleotides align to TRBD2. J was trimmed by 5 bases and V by 2 bases; bases with no gene match: 4. CDR3 length equals 14 residues. Germline V gene sequence: CDR1 MNHEY, CDR2 SVGEGT. The CDR3 DNA is TGTGCCAGCAGTTACATTAGCGGGAGTGACGAGCAGTACGTC. It is translated as CASSYISGSDEQYV.

This clonotype appeared a few times. V usage is TRBV6-5 and J usage is TRBJ2-7, with D possibly TRBD2 on 6 matching bases. This CDR3 spans 14 amino acids. V was trimmed by 5 bases and J by 2 bases, leaving 13 bases between them. Germline V CDR1 and CDR2: MNHEY, SVGAGI. In DNA form, the CDR3 reads TGTGCCAGCAGTCACGGGGGTCGAACCTACGAGCAGTACGTC. It translates to CASSHGGRTYEQYV.